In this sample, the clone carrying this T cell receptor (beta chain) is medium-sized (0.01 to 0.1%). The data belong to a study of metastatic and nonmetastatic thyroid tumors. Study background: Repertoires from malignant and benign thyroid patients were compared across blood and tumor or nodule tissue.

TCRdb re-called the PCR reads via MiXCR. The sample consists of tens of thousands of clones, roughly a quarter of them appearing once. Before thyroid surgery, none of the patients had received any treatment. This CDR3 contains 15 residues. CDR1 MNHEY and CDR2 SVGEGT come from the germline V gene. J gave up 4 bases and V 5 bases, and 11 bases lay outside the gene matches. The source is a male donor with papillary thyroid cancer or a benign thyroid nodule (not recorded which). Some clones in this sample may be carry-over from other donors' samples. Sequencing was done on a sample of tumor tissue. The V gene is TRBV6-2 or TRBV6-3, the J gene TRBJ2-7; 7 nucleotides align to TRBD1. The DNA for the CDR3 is TGTGCCAGCAGTCCCCACCGGGACAGAGAATACGAGCAGTACTTC. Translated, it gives CASSPHRDREYEQYF.